This T cell receptor beta chain is from a study of T cell responses to AZD1222 COVID-19 vaccine. Profiled with immunoSEQ multiplex PCR; TCRdb holds only in-frame clones, not every one. The sample lists 100,000 to 150,000 clones, roughly 90% occurring once. Worth noting for this clone: Its antigen is undetermined.

Study-wide findings and caveats: Within unmutated variant regions lay the reported targets of nearly half of spike-specific TCRs. The repertoires were collected only after the peak T cell response. Possibly, clonal diversity was underestimated; donors were largely white British and included more females. Spike regions recognized by vaccine-associated CD4 TCRs spanned the protein, led by 160-218 and 743-854.

V lost 1 base and J lost 3, with 8 bases in between. From germline, CDR1 is KGHDR and CDR2 SFDVKD. CDR3 length: 14 residues. This chain links TRBV24-1 with TRBJ1-2; D remains ambiguous. The clonotype comes from an adult in good health. Here the sequenced sample was peripheral blood, taken on day 0 of AZD1222 vaccination. This CDR3 reads CATSDFGSDYGYTF. In DNA, the CDR3 is TGTGCCACCAGTGATTTTGGGAGCGACTATGGCTACACCTTC.